The TCR beta chain under discussion was sequenced for a study of human T cells and chemical hapten exposure. About the study: Upper back patch tests used 0.01% DPC, scored after 6 days.

The time point here: patch test 2, 6 weeks after DPC sensitization. Treatment of the sample: therapeutic diphenylcyclopropenone sensitization with weekly scalp DPC. This clonotype occurred a few times. The library attached unique molecular identifiers to individual cDNA molecules. Via MiXCR, TCRdb re-called the RACE reads, giving one row per CDR3 protein. The table shows about 70,000 distinct CDR3 sequences, with roughly 8.5% occurring only once. V lost 6 bases to trimming and J lost 0 bases, with 11 bases between them. CDR1 is MNHNY, CDR2 SVGAGI, per germline (reference sequence). The CDR3 has 14 amino acids.

The rearrangement uses TRBV6-6 and TRBJ1-2; tentatively, D is TRBD1 (5 bases). The source was whole blood, collected in connection with sensitization to the hapten diphenylcyclopropenone (DPC). This receptor was obtained from a woman in her fifties or sixties with alopecia areata. Some clones in this sample may be carry-over from other donors' samples. The chain's CDR3 is CASSLDSSNYGYTF. CDR3 coding DNA: TGTGCCAGCAGCCTAGACAGTTCTAACTATGGCTACACCTTC.